Presented here are 8 T cell receptor beta chains from one specimen sequenced in a study of spatial heterogeneity in lung cancer. Findings and limits, study-wide: Tumors with more nonsynonymous mutations had more expanded intratumoral alpha and beta TCRs.

Time point defined: sample taken at primary tumor resection. A single record per CDR3 protein comes from TCRdb applying MiXCR to the 5' RACE reads. The profile covers about 20,000 distinct CDR3 sequences, with 6% to 9% appearing a single time and 20% to 25% taken by the ten largest. Their recognized antigens are unknown. Sample: lung tumor tissue, taken at surgery. These receptor sequences come from a male donor with early-stage non-small cell lung cancer.

This clonotype was found many times. This chain links TRBV28 with TRBJ1-5; D ambiguous. With 6 bases removed from V and 3 bases from J, the gap between germline ends came to 12 bases. CDR1 is MDHEN and CDR2 is SYDVKM in the germline V gene. The CDR3 runs to 14 residues. The CDR3, as DNA: TGTGCCAGCAGCTTACCGGGCCTCAATCAGCCCCAGCATTTT. This translates into CASSLPGLNQPQHF.

In its sample, this clonotype was seen a few times. The V call is TRBV27, the J call TRBJ1-1, with D maybe TRBD1 (6 bases). Trimming took 10 bases from V and 9 from J, leaving 18 bases between them. Germline V gene lookup returns CDR1 MNHEY and CDR2 SMNVEV (reference sequence). The CDR3 contains 12 residues. The CDR3: CANPDRTKKAFF. As DNA, the CDR3 is TGTGCCAACCCCGACAGGACCAAGAAAGCTTTCTTT.

The V and J genes are TRBV14 and TRBJ1-1; D remains unclear. The CDR3 is 12 residues long. V lost 4 bases to trimming and J lost 6 bases, with 9 bases between them. CDR1 SGHDN and CDR2 FVKESK come from the germline V gene. CDR3 in amino acids: CASSRGGPEAFF. The CDR3 DNA sequence: TGTGCCAGCAGCCGCGGCGGTCCTGAAGCTTTCTTT.

This clonotype was observed at least ten times. The genes are TRBV5-5 and TRBJ2-3, with 9 bases matching TRBD1. Trimming at V came to 0 bases and at J to 3 bases, leaving 2 bases not matched to a gene. Germline V lookup: CDR1 SGHKS, CDR2 YYEKEE (reference sequence). This CDR3 region has 15 residues. The DNA for the CDR3 is TGTGCCAGCAGCTTGGACAGGGGGCCGACAGATACGCAGTATTTT. Its translation is CASSLDRGPTDTQYF.

This clonotype was picked up many times. The rearrangement uses TRBV5-1 and TRBJ2-1; 15 nucleotides line up with TRBD2. Looked up from germline, CDR1 is SGHRS and CDR2 is YFSETQ. The length of the CDR3 is 20 residues. V shed 3 bases, J shed 0 bases, and the junction held 10 bases outside the gene matches. The CDR3 nucleotides are TGCGCCAGCAGCTGGGGACTAGCGGGGGGCCGCTTGAGCTCCTACAATGAGCAGTTCTTC. Translating it yields CASSWGLAGGRLSSYNEQFF.

By share, this clonotype ranks as medium-sized. The rearrangement joins TRBV6-2 or TRBV6-3 to TRBJ1-5, with 8 positions matching TRBD1. This CDR3 spans 15 amino acids. CDR1 is MNHEY, CDR2 SVGEGT, per germline. The junction had 7 bases not matched to a gene; V was cut back by 4 bases and J by 5 bases. The CDR3 loop reads CASSSLDRGDQPQHF. As DNA, the CDR3 is TGTGCCAGCAGTTCTTTAGACAGGGGTGATCAGCCCCAGCATTTT.

This clonotype was counted between two and nine times. The chain combines TRBV7-2 with TRBJ1-2; a weak D match, TRBD1 (6 bases). Trimming stripped 5 bases from V and 5 bases from J, with 15 bases between. This CDR3 is 14 amino acids long. Germline-derived CDR1 and CDR2 are SGHTA and FQGNSA. As DNA, the CDR3 is TGTGCCAGCAGCCCACAGGGAGGAATATATGGCTACACCTTC. It yields the protein CASSPQGGIYGYTF.

V usage is TRBV15 and J usage is TRBJ2-3; possibly TRBD1 or TRBD2 for D (5 bases each). V was pared by 5 bases and J by 1 base, with 10 bases between. The CDR3 totals 14 residues. CDR1 and CDR2 (germline): LNHNV, YYDKDF (reference sequence). In DNA, the CDR3 is TGTGCCACCAGCGGGGGAAGACGCACAGATACGCAGTATTTT. It is translated as CATSGGRRTDTQYF.